This T cell receptor beta chain was found in a study of shared clonotypes between healthy human individuals. In the study overall: CD4 naive and memory got three plates each, CD8 naive two, CD8 memory one. The study, taken as a whole, reports: Relative to their counterparts shared across all four donors, non-shared clonotypes exhibited diminished generation probabilities.

Comment on this clone: The antigen is not known.

Trimming stripped 3 bases from V and 4 bases from J, with 25 bases between. From germline, CDR1 is SGDLS and CDR2 YYNGEE. This CDR3 contains 19 residues. It was across several immunoSEQ plates that each subset's genomic DNA was evenly split. Per the original methods: Owing to the provision of junction-only sequences devoid of quality scores by immunoSEQ, filtering differed. Measured with immunoSEQ multiplex PCR; TCRdb has only the in-frame clones, and not every one. V, J and clone size were drawn from that table, and D and trimming were deduced from the DNA. The data show 2 million to 2.5 million clones, with over 90% seen just once and about 0.39% held by the top ten.

Sequencing used naive CD4+ T cells from PBMCs. Subset indicated: CD45RA+ positively selected. The rearrangement joins TRBV9 to TRBJ1-4; tentative D call: TRBD1 (5 bases). The clonotype comes from a man aged 18 to 30 in good health. Some clones in this sample may be carry-over from other donors' samples. CDR3 DNA: TGTGCCAGCAGCGAAGGTCGGACATCAGGCTTCGGCTATAATGAAAAACTGTTTTTT. Residues: CASSEGRTSGFGYNEKLFF.